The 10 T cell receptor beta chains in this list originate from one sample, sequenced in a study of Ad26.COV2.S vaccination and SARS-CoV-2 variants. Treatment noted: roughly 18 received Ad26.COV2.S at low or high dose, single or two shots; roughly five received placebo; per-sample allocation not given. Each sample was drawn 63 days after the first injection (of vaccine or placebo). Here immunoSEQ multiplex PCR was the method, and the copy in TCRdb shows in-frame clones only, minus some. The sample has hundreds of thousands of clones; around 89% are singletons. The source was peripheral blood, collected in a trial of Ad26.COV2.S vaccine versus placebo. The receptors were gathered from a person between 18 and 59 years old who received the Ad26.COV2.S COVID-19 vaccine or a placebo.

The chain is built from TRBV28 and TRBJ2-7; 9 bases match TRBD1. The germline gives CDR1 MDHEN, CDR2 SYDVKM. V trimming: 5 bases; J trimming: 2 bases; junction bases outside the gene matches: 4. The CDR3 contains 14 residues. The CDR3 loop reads CASSGQGMTYEQYF. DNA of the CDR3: TGTGCCAGCAGTGGACAGGGGATGACCTACGAGCAGTACTTC.

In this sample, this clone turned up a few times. The CDR3 DNA sequence: TGTGCCAGCAGTGAAGCGCTTCGGGGGTCGAGCTATGGCTACACCTTC. This gives the protein CASSEALRGSSYGYTF. The chain carries TRBV2 and TRBJ1-2; D is possibly TRBD1 (5 bases). The CDR3 runs to 16 residues. Trimming cost V 0 bases and J 4 bases, with 15 bases left between them. Germline V lookup: CDR1 SNHLY, CDR2 FYNNEI.

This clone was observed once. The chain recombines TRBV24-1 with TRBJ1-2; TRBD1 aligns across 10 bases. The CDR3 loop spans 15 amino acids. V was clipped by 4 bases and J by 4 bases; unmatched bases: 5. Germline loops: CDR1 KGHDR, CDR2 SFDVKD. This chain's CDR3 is CATSEPGQGIYGYTF. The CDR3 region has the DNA TGTGCCACCAGTGAACCGGGACAGGGGATCTATGGCTACACCTTC.

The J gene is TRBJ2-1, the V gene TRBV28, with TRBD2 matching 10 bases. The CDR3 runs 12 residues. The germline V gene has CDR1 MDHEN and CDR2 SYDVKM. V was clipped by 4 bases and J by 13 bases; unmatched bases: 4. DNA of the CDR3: TGTGCCAGCAGTTCTACTAGCGGGGCCCAGTTCTTC. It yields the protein CASSSTSGAQFF.

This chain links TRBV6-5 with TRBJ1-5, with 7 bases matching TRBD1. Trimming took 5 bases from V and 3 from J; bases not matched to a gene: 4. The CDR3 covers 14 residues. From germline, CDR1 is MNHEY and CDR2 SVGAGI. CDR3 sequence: CASSKTGNNQPQHF. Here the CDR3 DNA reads TGTGCCAGCAGTAAGACAGGGAACAATCAGCCCCAGCATTTT.

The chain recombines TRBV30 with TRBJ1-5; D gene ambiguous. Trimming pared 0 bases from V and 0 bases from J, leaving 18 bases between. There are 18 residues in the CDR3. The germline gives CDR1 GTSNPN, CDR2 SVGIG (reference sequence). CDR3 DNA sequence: TGTGCCTGGAGTGTACTTCTTTTGGGGATCTATAGCAATCAGCCCCAGCATTTT. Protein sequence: CAWSVLLLGIYSNQPQHF. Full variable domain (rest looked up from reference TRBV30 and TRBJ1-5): SQTIHQWPATLVQPVGSPLSLECTVEGTSNPNLYWYRQAAGRGLQLLFYSVGIGQISSEVPQNLSASRPQDRQFILSSKKLLLSDSGFYLCAWSVLLLGIYSNQPQHFGDGTRLSIL.

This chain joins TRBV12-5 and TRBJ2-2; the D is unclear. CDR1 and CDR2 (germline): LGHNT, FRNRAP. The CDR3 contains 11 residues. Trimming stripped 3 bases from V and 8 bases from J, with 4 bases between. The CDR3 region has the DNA TGTGCTAGTGGTTTTAATGGGGAGCTGTTTTTT. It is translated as CASGFNGELFF.

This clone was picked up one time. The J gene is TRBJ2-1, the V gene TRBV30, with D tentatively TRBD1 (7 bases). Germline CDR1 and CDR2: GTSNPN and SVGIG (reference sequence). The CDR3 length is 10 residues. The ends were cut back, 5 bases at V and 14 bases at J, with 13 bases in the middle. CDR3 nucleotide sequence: TGTGCCTGGGGGACTCAGGGGGAGTTCTTC. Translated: CAWGTQGEFF.

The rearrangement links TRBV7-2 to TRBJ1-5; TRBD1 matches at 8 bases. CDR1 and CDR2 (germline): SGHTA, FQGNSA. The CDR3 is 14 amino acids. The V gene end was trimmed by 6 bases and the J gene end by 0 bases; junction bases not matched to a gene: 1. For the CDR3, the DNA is TGTGCCAGCAGGACAGGGGATAGCAATCAGCCCCAGCATTTT. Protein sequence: CASRTGDSNQPQHF.

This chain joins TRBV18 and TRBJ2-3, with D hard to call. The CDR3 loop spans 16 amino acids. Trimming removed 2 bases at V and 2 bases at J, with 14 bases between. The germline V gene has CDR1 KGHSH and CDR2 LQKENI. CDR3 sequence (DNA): TGTGCCAGCTCACCAATTCCCCCGCCCTCCACAGATACGCAGTATTTT. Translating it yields CASSPIPPPSTDTQYF. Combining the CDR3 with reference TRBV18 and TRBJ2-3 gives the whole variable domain NAGVMQNPRHLVRRRGQEARLRCSPMKGHSHVYWYRQLPEEGLKFMVYLQKENIIDESGMPKERFSAEFPKEGPSILRIQQVVRGDSAAYFCASSPIPPPSTDTQYFGPGTRLTVL.